These 4 T cell receptor beta chains share one sample of origin, sequenced in a study of beta chain features in type 1 diabetes. As every portion of the isolated RNA was reverse transcribed, the sequencing read expressed TCRB transcripts. This table comes from immunoSEQ multiplex PCR, and its TCRdb copy is limited to in-frame clones, with some not included. The sample lists 300,000 to 450,000 clones; about 18% were seen once. Input material: naive CD4+ T cells from blood. The receptors were sampled from a woman aged 18-30 years in good health.

This clone was observed a handful of times. The J gene is TRBJ2-5, the V gene TRBV2, with a possible D match to TRBD2 (5 bases). V was cut by 8 bases and J by 5 bases, with 6 bases left in between. The CDR3 has 10 amino acids. Germline V gives CDR1 SNHLY, CDR2 FYNNEI. The CDR3 DNA reads as TGTGCCAGCGGAGGTGAGACCCAGTACTTC. Translated: CASGGETQYF.

This clone was seen a handful of times. The chain links TRBV4-2 to TRBJ1-1; 7 bases are a match to TRBD1. Germline V gives CDR1 LGHNA, CDR2 YNFKEQ. Trimming removed 2 bases from V and 2 bases from J; junction bases left unmatched: 5. This CDR3 comprises 15 residues. The chain's CDR3 is CASSQRTGENTEAFF. The CDR3 region has the DNA TGTGCCAGCAGCCAAAGGACAGGAGAAAACACTGAAGCTTTCTTT.

This clone has a handful of counts. The chain has TRBV25-1 and TRBJ2-4, with D possibly matching TRBD2 (6 bases). V was trimmed by 5 bases and J by 6 bases, leaving 11 bases between them. In germline, CDR1 is MGHDK, CDR2 SYGVNS. The CDR3 totals 13 residues. The CDR3 sequence: CASSFVGGNIQYF. In nucleotides, the CDR3 is TGTGCCAGCAGTTTCGTGGGGGGAAACATTCAGTACTTC.

This clone was seen a few times. The J gene is TRBJ1-2, the V gene TRBV12-5, with TRBD1 as a possible D gene (6 bases). The ends were cut back, 0 bases at V and 3 bases at J, with 8 bases in the middle. The CDR3 has 14 residues. The germline V gene encodes CDR1 LGHNT and CDR2 FRNRAP. The CDR3 DNA sequence: TGTGCTAGTGGTTTGGTAGGGGGAGACTATGGCTACACCTTC. Protein sequence: CASGLVGGDYGYTF.